This TCR beta chain was identified in a study of tumor-infiltrating lymphocytes in localized non-small cell lung cancer. Only in-frame clones appear in the TCRdb table, and some are missing; sequencing was by immunoSEQ multiplex PCR. The sample lists roughly 12,000 clones; 70% to 90% were seen once. This clone was recorded once. The antigen is unknown. Study findings and constraints: Tumors had more T cell infiltration than uninvolved lung, per TCRbeta sequencing and CD3 counts. TCR sequencing covered a subset of patients with enough tissue. Different pieces of the same tissue were used for each assay.

The V gene's germline CDR1 is SGHTA and CDR2 FQGTGA. The CDR3 sequence is 16 residues long. Trimming shortened V by 1 base and J by 4 bases, and 14 bases separated the two germline ends. The sequence was collected from a human donor with non-small cell lung cancer. Sequenced input: uninvolved lung tissue not adjacent to the tumor. The V and J genes are TRBV7-3 and TRBJ2-1; unclear D gene. CDR3 in DNA: TGTGCCAGCAGCTTAAACCCAGGAACTCAATACAATGAGCAGTTCTTC. Amino acids: CASSLNPGTQYNEQFF.